The clone carrying this TCR beta chain was counted a single time. V lost 6 bases, J lost 4 bases, and 15 bases lay in between. The CDR3 contains 15 residues. CDR1 and CDR2 (germline): MNHEY, SVGAGI. These data are taken from a study of cytomegalovirus exposure and HLA in healthy donors. Amplification used 60 Vbeta primers and 13 Jbeta primers. Repertoires were generated with immunoSEQ multiplex PCR, while TCRdb's copy carries only in-frame clones and drops some. The sample includes approximately 120,000 clones, 83% of them seen just once. Input material: PBMCs. V and J are TRBV6-5 and TRBJ2-2; D may be TRBD2 (6 bases). This clonotype was sampled from a middle-aged woman in good health and CMV-seropositive. This chain's CDR3 is CASRPGTRGTGELFF. CDR3 coding DNA: TGTGCCAGCAGACCCGGGACGCGGGGCACCGGGGAGCTGTTTTTT.